These T cell receptor beta chains were read from a single sample in a study of blood T cell repertoires in COVID-19. TCRdb's table, derived via immunoSEQ multiplex PCR, lists solely in-frame clones and lacks some. The sample yields over 150,000 clones, roughly 84% seen once. The specimen sequenced was peripheral blood. Receptor source: a young man with active or convalescent COVID-19. Each CDR3 is given without its conserved first and last residue.

v_gene: TRBV5-5; CDR3aa: ASSSLAGGPYYEQF
v_gene: TRBV19; CDR3aa: ASSIGTGGSPLH
v_gene: TRBV6-6; CDR3aa: ASRGGGGYEQY
v_gene: TRBV6-5; CDR3aa: ASRGDSQEQY
v_gene: TRBV5-6; CDR3aa: ASSLRARDSPLH
v_gene: TRBV5-1; CDR3aa: ASSPGQQNEKLF
v_gene: TRBV7-9; CDR3aa: ASSWDRDGELF
v_gene: TRBV2; CDR3aa: ASRTEQGADTQY
v_gene: TRBV24-1; CDR3aa: ATSENYDGNEKLF
v_gene: TRBV12-3/TRBV12-4; CDR3aa: ASSFRTGELF
v_gene: TRBV6-5; CDR3aa: ASSWTTRVLTYEQF
v_gene: TRBV6-2/TRBV6-3; CDR3aa: ASSYGGADSTDTQY
v_gene: TRBV7-9; CDR3aa: ASGNQGPYQPQH
v_gene: TRBV12-3/TRBV12-4; CDR3aa: ASSPPPVGYT
v_gene: TRBV5-1; CDR3aa: ASSLAVGGAGEETQY
v_gene: TRBV3-1/TRBV3-2; CDR3aa: ASSQDWRQQETQY
v_gene: TRBV5-1; CDR3aa: ASSLGDISTNEKLF
v_gene: TRBV28; CDR3aa: ASSLFGGEPKNIQY
v_gene: TRBV27; CDR3aa: ASSLSGGTNGYT
v_gene: TRBV19; CDR3aa: ASSIVTQDRNTEAF
v_gene: TRBV15; CDR3aa: ATSRAWAGGYNEQF
v_gene: TRBV10-3; CDR3aa: AISDPARDTNYNEQF
v_gene: TRBV7-9; CDR3aa: ASSLQEDPDTQY
v_gene: TRBV6-5; CDR3aa: ASSYSGQGAHEQY
v_gene: TRBV7-9; CDR3aa: ASSLDRTGLSYEQY
v_gene: TRBV7-6; CDR3aa: ASSRIGQGPSWEQF
v_gene: TRBV6-5; CDR3aa: ASSDRDSRSPLH
v_gene: TRBV20-1; CDR3aa: SVSRGTGDGNTIY
v_gene: TRBV11-2; CDR3aa: ASSLRPQSTDTQY
v_gene: TRBV7-9; CDR3aa: ASSPPRGRGYGYT
v_gene: TRBV7-3; CDR3aa: ASSRGRPGELF
v_gene: TRBV10-3; CDR3aa: AIKAGNETQY
v_gene: TRBV6-2/TRBV6-3; CDR3aa: ASSRPTSAGEY
v_gene: TRBV7-6; CDR3aa: ASSPETVPGTYYNEQF
v_gene: TRBV15; CDR3aa: ATSREQGLGTEAF
v_gene: TRBV5-6; CDR3aa: ASSLGTGIYEQY
v_gene: TRBV6-2/TRBV6-3; CDR3aa: ASSYNGNYGYT
v_gene: TRBV3-1/TRBV3-2; CDR3aa: ATQQGWSTDTQY
v_gene: TRBV27; CDR3aa: ASSFLGTGIMEPQH
v_gene: TRBV4-1; CDR3aa: ASSQVGQGRQETQY
v_gene: TRBV30; CDR3aa: AGGQGAGEQY
v_gene: TRBV19; CDR3aa: ASSKGLAVYNEQF
v_gene: TRBV4-2; CDR3aa: ASSHDGRGSGNTIY
v_gene: TRBV2; CDR3aa: ASSRDSNNSPLH
v_gene: TRBV3-1/TRBV3-2; CDR3aa: ASSHSDRTYEQY
v_gene: TRBV4-2; CDR3aa: ASSQDRGGDGTDTQY
v_gene: TRBV6-5; CDR3aa: ASSYSLAGYQETQY